A selection of T cell receptor beta chains follows, all from one sample in a study of regulatory T cells in long-lasting Graves disease. In TCRdb, the multiplex PCR reads were re-called with MiXCR into one record per CDR3 protein. The table includes about 300,000 distinct CDR3 sequences, around 21% detected once. This material consisted of peripheral blood mononuclear cells (PBMCs), taken when the disease was refractory, from a patient treated with antithyroid drugs. The receptors come from a female donor with Graves disease. CDR3s include the opening cysteine and the closing phenylalanine or tryptophan.

j_gene: TRBJ2-7
v_gene: TRBV20-1
CDR3aa: CSAKRVDLNYKQYF

j_gene: TRBJ1-1
v_gene: TRBV6-5
CDR3aa: CASSYSTGQATEAFF

j_gene: TRBJ2-7
v_gene: TRBV5-6
CDR3aa: CASSLLGLAGAYEQYF

j_gene: TRBJ2-7
v_gene: TRBV3-1
CDR3aa: CASSPLWGSREQYF

j_gene: TRBJ2-5
v_gene: TRBV5-1
CDR3aa: CASSLVGNQETQYF

j_gene: TRBJ1-6
v_gene: TRBV10-2
CDR3aa: CASTRQVQLSPLHF

j_gene: TRBJ2-2
v_gene: TRBV7-9
CDR3aa: CASSFITGTGELFF

j_gene: TRBJ2-5
v_gene: TRBV11-2
CDR3aa: CASSLERAETQYF

j_gene: TRBJ1-5
v_gene: TRBV7-2
CDR3aa: CASSLVRSGGSNQPQHF

j_gene: TRBJ2-7
v_gene: TRBV7-9
CDR3aa: CASSLEGAHYEQYF

j_gene: TRBJ1-2
v_gene: TRBV15
CDR3aa: CATSSGGQMVNYGYTF

j_gene: TRBJ2-2
v_gene: TRBV12-3/TRBV12-4
CDR3aa: CASGPVGSGRDAGELFF

j_gene: TRBJ2-5
v_gene: TRBV6-1
CDR3aa: CASNLGQSQETQYF

j_gene: TRBJ2-2
v_gene: TRBV19
CDR3aa: CASSMGRKNTGELFF

j_gene: TRBJ2-7
v_gene: TRBV7-6
CDR3aa: CASSPTGQRTYEQYF

j_gene: TRBJ1-6
v_gene: TRBV28
CDR3aa: CASSLAQNNSPLHF

j_gene: TRBJ2-5
v_gene: TRBV9
CDR3aa: CASSLAASLGAQYF

j_gene: TRBJ2-7
v_gene: TRBV27
CDR3aa: CASSLETGSYEQYF

j_gene: TRBJ2-1
v_gene: TRBV7-8
CDR3aa: CASSVTGTGHYNEQFF

j_gene: TRBJ2-1
v_gene: TRBV4-3
CDR3aa: CASSQESGTGIYEQFF

j_gene: TRBJ2-1
v_gene: TRBV2
CDR3aa: CASRLVSNEQFF

j_gene: TRBJ1-5
v_gene: TRBV6-1
CDR3aa: CASTRGFPANQPQHF

j_gene: TRBJ2-1
v_gene: TRBV7-9
CDR3aa: CASVIALGSYNEQFF

j_gene: TRBJ1-1
v_gene: TRBV14
CDR3aa: CASSPGGGVTEAFF

j_gene: TRBJ2-5
v_gene: TRBV20-1
CDR3aa: CSAIAPLTSDETQYF

j_gene: TRBJ2-7
v_gene: TRBV12-3/TRBV12-4
CDR3aa: CASSAPGGLTYEQYF

j_gene: TRBJ1-2
v_gene: TRBV20-1
CDR3aa: CSAIQGDYGYTF

j_gene: TRBJ1-6
v_gene: TRBV7-9
CDR3aa: CASTAGGGVSPLHF

j_gene: TRBJ1-5
v_gene: TRBV4-1
CDR3aa: CASSPPGQAQPQHF

j_gene: TRBJ2-5
v_gene: TRBV6-1
CDR3aa: CASSEMRVQETQYF

j_gene: TRBJ1-5
v_gene: TRBV27
CDR3aa: CASMTGGQPQHF

j_gene: TRBJ2-2
v_gene: TRBV28
CDR3aa: CASRGGGLGGNTGELFF

j_gene: TRBJ2-2
v_gene: TRBV30
CDR3aa: CAWISEAGTGELFF